Listed below are T cell receptor beta chains from one sample, sequenced in a study of T cells after somatic rescue of genetic block. Libraries were prepared by immunoSEQ multiplex PCR; TCRdb keeps only in-frame clonotypes and omits some of them. This table has 70,000 or so clones, roughly 90% appearing once. Sequencing was carried out using peripheral blood mononuclear cells (PBMCs). Receptor source: a man between 35 and 55 years old. Both conserved end residues are part of each CDR3. A D gene is named only where the DNA matches it firmly. Some rows mark clone size as missing; the rest say once, few, many or name a class of expanded clone.

clone_size	d_call	v_call	j_call	cdr3_length	cdr3_aa	cdr3_nt
.	.	TRBV2	TRBJ2-3	13	CASSENLRDTQYF	TGTGCCAGCAGTGAGAACCTGAGAGATACGCAGTATTTT
once	TRBD2	TRBV6-4	TRBJ2-1	15	CASSEQVSGRDEQFF	TGTGCCAGCAGTGAGCAAGTTAGCGGGAGAGATGAGCAGTTCTTC
.	.	TRBV6-1	TRBJ2-1	16	CASSELGREWDNEQFF	TGTGCCAGCAGTGAATTGGGTCGCGAATGGGACAATGAGCAGTTCTTC
.	.	TRBV5-4	TRBJ2-1	12	CAVRGWYNEQFF	TGTGCCGTCCGTGGCTGGTACAATGAGCAGTTCTTC
.	TRBD1	TRBV5-1	TRBJ2-5	14	CASSYGTGLETQYF	TGCGCCAGCAGCTACGGGACAGGATTGGAGACCCAGTACTTC
.	.	TRBV29-1	TRBJ2-7	13	CSVDDGSSYEQYF	TGCAGCGTTGATGACGGGAGCTCCTACGAGCAGTACTTC
once	TRBD2	TRBV11-2	TRBJ2-7	15	CASSLASGSSYEQYF	TGTGCCAGCAGCTTAGCTAGCGGGTCCTCCTACGAGCAGTACTTC
.	.	TRBV11-1	TRBJ1-6	15	CASSPKPGGNSPLHF	TGTGCCAGCAGTCCAAAACCAGGCGGGAATTCACCCCTCCACTTT
.	.	TRBV18	TRBJ1-2	13	CASSPEAPYGYTF	TGTGCCAGCTCACCGGAGGCTCCCTATGGCTACACCTTC
.	TRBD1	TRBV11-1	TRBJ1-2	13	CASSPQGTAGYTF	TGTGCCAGCAGCCCACAGGGGACGGCTGGCTACACCTTC
.	.	TRBV2	TRBJ1-5	14	CASRLRDTVQPQHF	TGTGCCAGCAGACTCCGGGACACAGTCCAGCCCCAGCATTTT
.	TRBD1	TRBV27	TRBJ1-1	14	CASSLPGTGAEAFF	TGTGCCAGCAGTCTTCCCGGGACAGGAGCTGAAGCTTTCTTT
.	.	TRBV6-6	TRBJ2-7	12	CASSLGFYEQYF	TGTGCCAGCAGTTTAGGCTTCTACGAGCAGTACTTC
.	TRBD1	TRBV7-9	TRBJ1-1	17	CASSFYRDRLMNTEAFF	TGTGCCAGCAGCTTCTACCGGGACAGACTCATGAACACTGAAGCTTTCTTT
.	.	TRBV7-2	TRBJ1-5	13	CASSPQGNQPQHF	TGTGCCAGCAGCCCGCAGGGAAATCAGCCCCAGCATTTT
.	TRBD1	TRBV4-2	TRBJ2-7	12	CASSRDRYEQYF	TGTGCCAGCAGCCGGGACAGATACGAGCAGTACTTC
.	.	TRBV9	TRBJ1-1	14	CASSVGQGNTEAFF	TGTGCCAGCAGCGTAGGGCAGGGGAACACTGAAGCTTTCTTT
once	.	TRBV6-1	TRBJ1-1	13	CASSWVFNTEAFF	TGTGCCAGCAGTTGGGTGTTTAACACTGAAGCTTTCTTT
few	TRBD2	TRBV19	TRBJ2-1	15	CASSGLAGSYNEQFF	TGTGCCAGTAGCGGACTAGCGGGAAGTTACAATGAGCAGTTCTTC
.	TRBD2	TRBV27	TRBJ2-2	16	CASSLWGGSLTGELFF	TGTGCCAGCAGTTTATGGGGCGGGAGTCTTACCGGGGAGCTGTTTTTT
.	.	TRBV7-9	TRBJ2-3	17	CASSSQNGGPLTDTQYF	TGTGCCAGCAGCTCACAAAACGGGGGGCCACTCACAGATACGCAGTATTTT
.	.	TRBV7-7	TRBJ2-7	10	CASSLSEQYF	TGTGCCAGCAGCTTATCCGAGCAGTACTTC
.	.	TRBV6-6	TRBJ1-1	14	CASSYSEGGTEAFF	TGTGCCAGCAGTTACTCGGAAGGGGGCACTGAAGCTTTCTTT
once	TRBD1	TRBV28	TRBJ1-1	14	CASKKGQLNTEAFF	TGTGCCAGCAAGAAGGGACAGCTGAACACTGAAGCTTTCTTT
once	.	TRBV7-9	TRBJ2-4	12	CASSLTRVEQYF	TGTGCCAGCAGCTTGACCAGGGTTGAGCAGTACTTC
.	.	TRBV10-3	TRBJ2-7	11	CASEGGYEQYF	TGTGCCTCGGAGGGAGGATACGAGCAGTACTTC
few	TRBD2	TRBV7-7	TRBJ2-7	15	CASSLVVCGGYEQYF	TGTGCCAGCAGCTTAGTGGTGTGCGGGGGCTACGAGCAGTACTTC
.	.	TRBV5-5	TRBJ2-7	14	CASSTERSSYEQYF	TGTGCCAGCAGCACCGAACGGAGCTCCTACGAGCAGTACTTC
.	TRBD2	TRBV27	TRBJ2-3	16	CASSKTSGRAGDTQYF	TGTGCCAGCAGTAAGACTAGCGGGAGGGCCGGAGATACGCAGTATTTT
.	.	TRBV5-1	TRBJ1-1	15	CASSLFAGVGTEAFF	TGCGCCAGCAGCTTGTTTGCAGGGGTGGGGACTGAAGCTTTCTTT
.	TRBD2	TRBV5-1	TRBJ2-7	15	CASSAYSGSFYEQYF	TGCGCCAGCAGCGCCTATAGCGGGAGTTTCTACGAGCAGTACTTC
.	.	TRBV7-8	TRBJ1-1	12	CASSRQEPEAFF	TGTGCCAGCTCCCGACAGGAACCTGAAGCTTTCTTT